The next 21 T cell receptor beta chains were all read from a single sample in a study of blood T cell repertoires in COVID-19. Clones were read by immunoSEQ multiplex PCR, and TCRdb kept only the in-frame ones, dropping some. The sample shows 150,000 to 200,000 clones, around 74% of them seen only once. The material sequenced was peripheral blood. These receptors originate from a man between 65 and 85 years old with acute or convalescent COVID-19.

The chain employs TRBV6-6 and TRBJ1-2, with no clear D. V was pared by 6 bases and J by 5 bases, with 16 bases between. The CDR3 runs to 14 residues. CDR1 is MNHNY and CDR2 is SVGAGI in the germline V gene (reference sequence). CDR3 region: CASRDGIMGYGYTF. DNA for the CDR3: TGTGCCAGCAGAGACGGGATTATGGGTTATGGCTACACCTTC.

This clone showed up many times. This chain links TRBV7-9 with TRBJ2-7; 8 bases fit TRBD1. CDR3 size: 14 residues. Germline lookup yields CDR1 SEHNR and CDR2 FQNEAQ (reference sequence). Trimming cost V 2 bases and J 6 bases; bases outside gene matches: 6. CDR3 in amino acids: CASSLSGTGVEQYF. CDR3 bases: TGTGCCAGCAGCTTATCCGGGACAGGTGTCGAGCAGTACTTC.

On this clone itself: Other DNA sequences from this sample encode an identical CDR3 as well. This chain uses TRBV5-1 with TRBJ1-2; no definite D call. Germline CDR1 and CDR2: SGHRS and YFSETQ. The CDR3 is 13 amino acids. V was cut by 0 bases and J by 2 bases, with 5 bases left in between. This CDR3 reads CASSLGENYGYTF. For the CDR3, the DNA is TGCGCCAGCAGCTTGGGAGAAAACTATGGCTACACCTTC.

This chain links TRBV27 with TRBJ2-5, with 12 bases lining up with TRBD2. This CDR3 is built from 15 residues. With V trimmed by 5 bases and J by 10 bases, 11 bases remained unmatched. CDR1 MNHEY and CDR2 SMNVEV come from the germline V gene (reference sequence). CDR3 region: CASSRTSGAQYDQYF. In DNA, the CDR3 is TGTGCCAGCAGTCGGACTAGCGGGGCCCAATATGACCAGTACTTC.

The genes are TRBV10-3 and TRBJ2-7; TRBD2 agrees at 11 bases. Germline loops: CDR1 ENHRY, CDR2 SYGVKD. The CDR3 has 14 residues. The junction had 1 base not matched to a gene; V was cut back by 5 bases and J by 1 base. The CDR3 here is CAISLAGGSYEQYF. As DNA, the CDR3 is TGTGCCATCAGTCTAGCGGGGGGATCCTACGAGCAGTACTTC.

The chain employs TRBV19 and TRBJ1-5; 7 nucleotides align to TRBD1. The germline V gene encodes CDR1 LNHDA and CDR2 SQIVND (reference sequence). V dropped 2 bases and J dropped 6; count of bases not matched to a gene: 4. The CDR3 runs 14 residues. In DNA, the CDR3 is TGTGCCAGTAGTATATTAGGGGGCGGTCAGCCCCAGCATTTT. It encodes CASSILGGGQPQHF. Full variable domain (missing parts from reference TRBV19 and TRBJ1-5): DGGITQSPKYLFRKEGQNVTLSCEQNLNHDAMYWYRQDPGQGLRLIYYSQIVNDFQKGDIAEGYSVSREKKESFPLTVTSAQKNPTAFYLCASSILGGGQPQHFGDGTRLSIL.

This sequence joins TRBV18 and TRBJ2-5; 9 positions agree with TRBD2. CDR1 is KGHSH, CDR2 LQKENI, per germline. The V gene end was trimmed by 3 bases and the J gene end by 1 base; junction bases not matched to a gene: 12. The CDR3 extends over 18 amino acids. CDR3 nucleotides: TGTGCCAGCTCACCCGACAGCGCTCTAGCGGGGCCCCAAGAGACCCAGTACTTC. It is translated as CASSPDSALAGPQETQYF.

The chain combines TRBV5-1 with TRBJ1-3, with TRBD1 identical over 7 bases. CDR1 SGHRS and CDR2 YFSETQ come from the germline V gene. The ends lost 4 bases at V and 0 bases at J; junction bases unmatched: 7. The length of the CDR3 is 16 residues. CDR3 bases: TGCGCCAGCAGCCCAGGGACAGTATTCTCTGGAAACACCATATATTTT. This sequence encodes CASSPGTVFSGNTIYF.

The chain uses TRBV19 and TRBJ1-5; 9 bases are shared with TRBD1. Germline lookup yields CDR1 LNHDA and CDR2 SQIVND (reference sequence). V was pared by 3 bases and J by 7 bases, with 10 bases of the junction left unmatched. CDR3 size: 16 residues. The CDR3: CASSIGTGWVGQPQHF. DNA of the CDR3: TGTGCCAGTAGTATCGGGACAGGGTGGGTAGGGCAGCCCCAGCATTTT. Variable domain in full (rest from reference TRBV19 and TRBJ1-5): DGGITQSPKYLFRKEGQNVTLSCEQNLNHDAMYWYRQDPGQGLRLIYYSQIVNDFQKGDIAEGYSVSREKKESFPLTVTSAQKNPTAFYLCASSIGTGWVGQPQHFGDGTRLSIL.

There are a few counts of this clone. In nucleotides, the CDR3 is TGCAGCATCCGTGACAGGGGAATGAACACTGAAGCTTTCTTT. Protein sequence: CSIRDRGMNTEAFF. V and J are TRBV29-1 and TRBJ1-1; TRBD1 matches at 8 bases. CDR1 is SQVTM and CDR2 is ANQGSEA in the germline V gene. With V trimmed by 8 bases and J by 0 bases, 8 bases remained unmatched. CDR3 length: 14 amino acids.

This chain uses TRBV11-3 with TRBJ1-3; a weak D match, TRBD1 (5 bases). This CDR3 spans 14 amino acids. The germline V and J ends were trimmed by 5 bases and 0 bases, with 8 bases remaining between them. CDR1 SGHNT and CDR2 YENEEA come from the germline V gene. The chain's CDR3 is CASSEGDSGNTIYF. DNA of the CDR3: TGTGCCAGCAGCGAAGGGGACTCTGGAAACACCATATATTTT.

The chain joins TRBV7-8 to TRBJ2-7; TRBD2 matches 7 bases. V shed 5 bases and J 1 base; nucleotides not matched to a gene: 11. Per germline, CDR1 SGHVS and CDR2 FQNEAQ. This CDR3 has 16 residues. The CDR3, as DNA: TGTGCCAGCAGCGGATCGGGACTACTATTTTCCTACGAGCAGTACTTC. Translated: CASSGSGLLFSYEQYF.

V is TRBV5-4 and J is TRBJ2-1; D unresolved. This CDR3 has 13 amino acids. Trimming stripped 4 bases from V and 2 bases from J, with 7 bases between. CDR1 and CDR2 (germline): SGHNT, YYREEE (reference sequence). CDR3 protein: CASSGEAYNEQFF. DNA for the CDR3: TGTGCCAGCAGCGGTGAGGCCTACAATGAGCAGTTCTTC.

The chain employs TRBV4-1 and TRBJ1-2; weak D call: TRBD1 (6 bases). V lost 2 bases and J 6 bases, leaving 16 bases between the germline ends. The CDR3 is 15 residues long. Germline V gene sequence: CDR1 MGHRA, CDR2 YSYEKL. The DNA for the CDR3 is TGCGCCAGCAGCCAAACCGGCGCCCAGGGGAATGGCTACACCTTC. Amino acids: CASSQTGAQGNGYTF.

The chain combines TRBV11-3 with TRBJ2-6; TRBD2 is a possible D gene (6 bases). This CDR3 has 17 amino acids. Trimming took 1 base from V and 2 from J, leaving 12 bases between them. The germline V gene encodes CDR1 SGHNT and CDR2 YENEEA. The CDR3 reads CASSLASGVAGANVLTF. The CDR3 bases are TGTGCCAGCAGCTTAGCTTCGGGGGTGGCTGGGGCCAACGTCCTGACTTTC.

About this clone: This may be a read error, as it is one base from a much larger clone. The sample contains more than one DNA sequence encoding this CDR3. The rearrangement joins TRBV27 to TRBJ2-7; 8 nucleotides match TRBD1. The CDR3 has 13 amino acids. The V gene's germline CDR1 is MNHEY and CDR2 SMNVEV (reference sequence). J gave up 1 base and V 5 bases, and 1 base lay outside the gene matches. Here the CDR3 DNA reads TGTGCCAGCAGTAGGACAGGGTCCTACGAGCAGTACTTC. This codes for CASSRTGSYEQYF.

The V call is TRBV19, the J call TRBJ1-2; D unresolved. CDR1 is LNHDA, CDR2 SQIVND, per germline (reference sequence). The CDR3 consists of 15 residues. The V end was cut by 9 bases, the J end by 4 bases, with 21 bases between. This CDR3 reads CASHEFGRESYGYTF. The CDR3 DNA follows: TGTGCCAGCCACGAATTTGGGAGGGAATCCTATGGCTACACCTTC.

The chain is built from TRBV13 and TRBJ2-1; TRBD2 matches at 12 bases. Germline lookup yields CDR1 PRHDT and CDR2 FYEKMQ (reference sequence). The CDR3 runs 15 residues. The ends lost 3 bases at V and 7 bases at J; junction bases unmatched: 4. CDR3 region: CASSFLAGGRNEQFF. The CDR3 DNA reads TGTGCCAGCAGCTTCCTAGCGGGGGGGAGGAATGAGCAGTTCTTC.

The CDR3, as DNA: TGTGCCAGCAGCCCCAGGGACAGGGCTAACCACGAGCAGTACTTC. Its translation is CASSPRDRANHEQYF. The V and J genes are TRBV11-3 and TRBJ2-7; 9 positions agree with TRBD1. The CDR3 has 15 residues. V lost 5 bases to trimming and J lost 5 bases; unmatched junction nucleotides: 10. The germline V gene has CDR1 SGHNT and CDR2 YENEEA.

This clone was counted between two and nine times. The CDR3 DNA follows: TGTGCCAGCAGTCTTAGCGGACCGCGAAAGTTCTTC. It encodes CASSLSGPRKFF. The V gene is TRBV14, the J gene TRBJ2-1, with TRBD2 as a possible D gene (6 bases). Germline V CDR1 and CDR2: SGHDN, FVKESK. V was shortened by 6 bases and J by 14 bases, with 17 bases between the two germline ends. This CDR3 comprises 12 residues.

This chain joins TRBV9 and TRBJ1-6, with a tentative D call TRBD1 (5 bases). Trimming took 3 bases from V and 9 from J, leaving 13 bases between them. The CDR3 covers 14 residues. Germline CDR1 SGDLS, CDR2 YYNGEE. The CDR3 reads CASSAILQVSPLHF. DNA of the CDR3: TGTGCCAGCAGCGCAATTTTACAGGTTTCACCCCTCCACTTT. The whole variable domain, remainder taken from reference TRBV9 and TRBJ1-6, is DSGVTQTPKHLITATGQRVTLRCSPRSGDLSVYWYQQSLDQGLQFLIQYYNGEERAKGNILERFSAQQFPDLHSELNLSSLELGDSALYFCASSAILQVSPLHFGNGTRLTVT.